This T cell receptor beta chain was captured in a study of T cell responses to AZD1222 COVID-19 vaccine. The table came from immunoSEQ multiplex PCR; TCRdb's copy has only in-frame clones and leaves some out. Of 150,000 or so clones listed, 85% to 95% are singletons. This clone has just one count. Its target is not known. The study, taken as a whole, reports: Among AZD1222 vaccinees, only five to seven were seropositive at baseline. It was only after the peak T cell response that any repertoires were sampled. The donor group comprised mostly white British people and more females; the analysis possibly underestimated clonal diversity. Close to half of all spike-specific TCRs reportedly target regions of the variants that are unmutated.

In germline, CDR1 is MNHEY, CDR2 SVGAGI. With 6 bases removed from V and 6 bases from J, the gap between germline ends came to 7 bases. CDR3 length: 11 amino acids. The chain links TRBV6-5 to TRBJ2-3; TRBD2 is a possible D gene (5 bases). The clonotype comes from an adult in good health. The material sequenced was peripheral blood, taken on day 0 of AZD1222 vaccination. The DNA of the CDR3 is TGTGCCAGCAGCCGCGGGGATACGCAGTATTTT. It is translated as CASSRGDTQYF.